In this sample, the clone carrying this TCR beta chain turned up a few times. This record belongs to a study of blood T cell repertoires in COVID-19. Study context: COVID-19 samples collected from the United States, Italy and Spain covered acute and convalescent phases. Sources were T cells, B-cell-depleted T cells, or PBMCs; the material itself was cDNA or gDNA.

Method: immunoSEQ multiplex PCR; TCRdb's copy keeps in-frame clones and lacks some. The table has over 350,000 clones, 88% seen once. Participant age was about 18 to 89 years, and participants resided in fewer than 30 US areas. Two negative PCRs, clearance, or symptom resolution had been documented for recovered Cohort 3 donors. V lost 4 bases to trimming and J lost 4 bases, with 11 bases between them. The germline CDR1 and CDR2 sequences are SGHDN and FVKESK. The CDR3 loop spans 14 amino acids. The chain couples TRBV14 to TRBJ1-3, with unresolved D. Material for sequencing was PBMCs or T cells enriched from blood (not recorded which). The TCR comes from a woman under 30 who had recovered from COVID-19. CDR3: CASSPGSPGNTIYF. As DNA, the CDR3 is TGTGCCAGCAGCCCCGGGAGCCCCGGAAACACCATATATTTT. The variable domain in full, with the rest retrieved from reference TRBV14 and TRBJ1-3, is EAGVTQFPSHSVIEKGQTVTLRCDPISGHDNLYWYRRVMGKEIKFLLHFVKESKQDESGMPNNRFLAERTGGTYSTLKVQPAELEDSGVYFCASSPGSPGNTIYFGEGSWLTVV.